This T cell receptor (beta chain) was documented in a study of T cell repertoires and Cas9 in healthy adults. Study details: SpCas9-reactive CD4 and CD8 T cells were characterized for potency, cytotoxicity and lineage. Notes on the study in general: SpCas9-reactive regulatory T cells reportedly mitigated SpCas9-reactive effector T cells in vitro.

About this clone: Its antigen is undetermined.

Method: immunoSEQ multiplex PCR; TCRdb's copy keeps in-frame clones and lacks some. There are 13,000 to 15,000 clones in the sample; roughly 90% occur only once, and around 2% lies in the top ten. The specimen was Tregs (CD4+, CD25+, CD127-, CD137-, CD154-) from PBMCs; culture status not recorded. This clonotype was sampled from a human donor in good health.

CDR3 in DNA: TGCAGCGTTGAAGATCTGGGACAGGTGGCTAACTATGGCTACACCTTC. It translates to CSVEDLGQVANYGYTF. V gene TRBV29-1 combines with J gene TRBJ1-2; TRBD1 matches at 8 bases. This CDR3 is 16 amino acids long. Germline values: CDR1 SQVTM, CDR2 ANQGSEA. Unmatched junction bases numbered 6, after V lost 0 bases and J lost 0 bases. Looking up the rest from reference TRBV29-1 and TRBJ1-2 gives the full variable domain: SAVISQKPSRDICQRGTSLTIQCQVDSQVTMMFWYRQQPGQSLTLIATANQGSEATYESGFVIDKFPISRPNLTFSTLTVSNMSPEDSSIYLCSVEDLGQVANYGYTFGSGTRLTVV.